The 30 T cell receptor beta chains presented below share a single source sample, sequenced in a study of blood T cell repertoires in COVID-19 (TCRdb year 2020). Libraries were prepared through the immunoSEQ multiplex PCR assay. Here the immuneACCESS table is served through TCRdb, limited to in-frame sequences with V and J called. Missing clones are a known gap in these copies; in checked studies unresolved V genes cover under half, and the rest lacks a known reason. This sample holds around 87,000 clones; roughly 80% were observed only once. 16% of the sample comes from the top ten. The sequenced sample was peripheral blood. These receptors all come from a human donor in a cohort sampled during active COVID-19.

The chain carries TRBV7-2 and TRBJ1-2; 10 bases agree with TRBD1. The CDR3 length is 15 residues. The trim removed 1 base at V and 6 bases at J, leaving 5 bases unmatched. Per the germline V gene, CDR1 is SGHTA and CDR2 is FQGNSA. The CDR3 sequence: CASSLVGTGVDGYTF. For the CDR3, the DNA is TGTGCCAGCAGCTTAGTAGGGACAGGGGTCGATGGCTACACCTTC. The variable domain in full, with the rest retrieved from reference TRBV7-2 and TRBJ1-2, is GAGVSQSPSNKVTEKGKDVELRCDPISGHTALYWYRQSLGQGLEFLIYFQGNSAPDKSGLPSDRFSAERTGGSVSTLTIQRTQQEDSAVYLCASSLVGTGVDGYTFGSGTRLTVV.

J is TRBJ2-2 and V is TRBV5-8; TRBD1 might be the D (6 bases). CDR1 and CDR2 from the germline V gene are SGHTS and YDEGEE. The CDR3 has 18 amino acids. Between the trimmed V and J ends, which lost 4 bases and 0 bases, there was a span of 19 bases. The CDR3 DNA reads TGTGCCAGCAGCCGAGACCGGGACATCTATTCGAACACCGGGGAGCTGTTTTTT. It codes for CASSRDRDIYSNTGELFF.

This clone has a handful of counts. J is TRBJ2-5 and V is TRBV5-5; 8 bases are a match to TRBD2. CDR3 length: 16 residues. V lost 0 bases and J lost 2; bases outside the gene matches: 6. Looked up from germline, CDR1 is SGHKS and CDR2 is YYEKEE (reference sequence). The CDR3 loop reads CASSLAGTSEQETQYF. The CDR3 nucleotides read TGTGCCAGCAGCTTGGCCGGGACTAGTGAACAAGAGACCCAGTACTTC.

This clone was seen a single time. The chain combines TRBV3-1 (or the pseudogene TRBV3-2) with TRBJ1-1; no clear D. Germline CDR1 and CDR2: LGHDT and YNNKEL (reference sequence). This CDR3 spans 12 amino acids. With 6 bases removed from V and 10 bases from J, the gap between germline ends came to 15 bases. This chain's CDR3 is CASSLGNRGAFF. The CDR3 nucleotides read TGTGCCAGCAGTCTCGGGAATCGAGGAGCTTTCTTT.

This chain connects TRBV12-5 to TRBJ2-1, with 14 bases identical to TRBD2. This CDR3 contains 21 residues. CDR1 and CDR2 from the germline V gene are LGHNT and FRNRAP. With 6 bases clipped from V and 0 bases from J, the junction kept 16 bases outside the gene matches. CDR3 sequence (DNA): TGTGCTAGTGGCGTATATCCCTCGGGACTAGCGGGGGAAAGCTCCTACAATGAGCAGTTCTTC. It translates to CASGVYPSGLAGESSYNEQFF.

The CDR3 is CASSRGTNDRTDTQYF. The CDR3 DNA follows: TGTGCCAGCAGCAGAGGTACCAATGATCGCACAGATACGCAGTATTTT. The gene calls are TRBV3-1 (or the pseudogene TRBV3-2) and TRBJ2-3; D remains ambiguous. Germline CDR1 is LGHDT and CDR2 is YNNKEL (reference sequence). V lost 5 bases to trimming and J lost 1 base, with 16 bases between them. The length of the CDR3 is 16 residues.

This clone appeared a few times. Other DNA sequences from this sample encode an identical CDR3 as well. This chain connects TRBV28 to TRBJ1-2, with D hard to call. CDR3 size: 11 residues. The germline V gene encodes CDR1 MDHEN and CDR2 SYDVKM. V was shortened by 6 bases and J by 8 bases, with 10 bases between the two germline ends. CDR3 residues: CASSRGRGYTF. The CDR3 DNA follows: TGTGCCAGCAGCCGCGGTCGGGGCTACACCTTC.

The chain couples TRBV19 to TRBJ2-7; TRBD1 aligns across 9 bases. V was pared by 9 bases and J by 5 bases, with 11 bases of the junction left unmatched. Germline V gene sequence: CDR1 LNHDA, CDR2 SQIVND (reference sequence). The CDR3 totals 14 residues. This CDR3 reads CASRSRDRAHEQYF. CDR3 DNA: TGTGCCAGCCGAAGCCGGGACAGGGCCCACGAGCAGTACTTC.

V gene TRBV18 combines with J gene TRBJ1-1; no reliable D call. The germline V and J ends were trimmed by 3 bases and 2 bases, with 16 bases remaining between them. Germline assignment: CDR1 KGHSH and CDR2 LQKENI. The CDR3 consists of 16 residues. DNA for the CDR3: TGTGCCAGCTCACCGCAGGCAGGAAACCTTAACACTGAAGCTTTCTTT. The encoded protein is CASSPQAGNLNTEAFF.

The CDR3 DNA reads TGTGCCACCAGCAGAGACGGCTCCTACGAGCAGTACTTC. This encodes CATSRDGSYEQYF. The V and J genes are TRBV15 and TRBJ2-7; no clear D gene. The CDR3 has 13 residues. V dropped 0 bases and J dropped 0 bases, with 3 bases sitting between them. Germline values: CDR1 LNHNV, CDR2 YYDKDF (reference sequence).

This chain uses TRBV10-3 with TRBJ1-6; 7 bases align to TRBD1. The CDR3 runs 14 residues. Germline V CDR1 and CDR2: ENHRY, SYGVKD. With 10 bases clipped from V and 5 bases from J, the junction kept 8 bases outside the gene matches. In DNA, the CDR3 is TGTGCCACATGGGACAGTTTGAATAATTCACCCCTCCACTTT. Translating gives CATWDSLNNSPLHF.

CDR3 amino acids: CASSLGGGNYEQYF. For the CDR3, the DNA is TGTGCCAGCAGCTTAGGTGGGGGGAACTACGAGCAGTACTTC. The gene calls are TRBV7-9 and TRBJ2-7, with TRBD2 as a possible D gene (6 bases). Per the germline V gene, CDR1 is SEHNR and CDR2 is FQNEAQ (reference sequence). The CDR3 loop spans 14 amino acids. Trimming pared 1 base from V and 3 bases from J, leaving 10 bases between.

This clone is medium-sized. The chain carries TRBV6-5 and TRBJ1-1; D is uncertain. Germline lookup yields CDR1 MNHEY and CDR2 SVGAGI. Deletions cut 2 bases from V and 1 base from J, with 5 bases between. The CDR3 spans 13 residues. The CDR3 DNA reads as TGTGCCAGCAGTTACCGGGGGAACACTGAAGCTTTCTTT. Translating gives CASSYRGNTEAFF.

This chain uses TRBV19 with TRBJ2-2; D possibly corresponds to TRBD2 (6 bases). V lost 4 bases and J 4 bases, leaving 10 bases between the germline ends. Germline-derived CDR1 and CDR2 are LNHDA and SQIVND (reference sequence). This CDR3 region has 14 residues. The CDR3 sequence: CASSSRRATGELFF. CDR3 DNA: TGTGCCAGTAGTAGCAGGAGGGCCACCGGGGAGCTGTTTTTT.

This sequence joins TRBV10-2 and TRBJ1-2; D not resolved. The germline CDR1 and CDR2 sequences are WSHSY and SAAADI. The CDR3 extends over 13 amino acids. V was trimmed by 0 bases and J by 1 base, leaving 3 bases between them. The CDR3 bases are TGCGCCAGCAGTGAGTCCCATAACTATGGCTACACCTTC. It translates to CASSESHNYGYTF.

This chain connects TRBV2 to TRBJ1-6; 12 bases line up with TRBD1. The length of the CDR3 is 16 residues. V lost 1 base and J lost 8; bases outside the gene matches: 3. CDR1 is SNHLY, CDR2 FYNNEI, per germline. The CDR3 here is CASSEGDRGPDSPLHF. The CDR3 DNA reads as TGTGCCAGCAGTGAAGGGGACAGGGGGCCGGATTCACCCCTCCACTTT.

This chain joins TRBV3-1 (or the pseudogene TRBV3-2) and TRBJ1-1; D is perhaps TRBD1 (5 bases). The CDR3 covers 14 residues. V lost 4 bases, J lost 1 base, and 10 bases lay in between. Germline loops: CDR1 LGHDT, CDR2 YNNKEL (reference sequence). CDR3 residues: CASSRMTENTEAFF. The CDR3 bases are TGTGCCAGCAGCCGGATGACAGAGAACACTGAAGCTTTCTTT.

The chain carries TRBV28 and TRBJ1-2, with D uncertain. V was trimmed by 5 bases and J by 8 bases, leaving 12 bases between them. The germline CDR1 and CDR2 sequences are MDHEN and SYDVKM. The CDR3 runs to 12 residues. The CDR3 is CASSDWEGGYTF. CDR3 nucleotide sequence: TGTGCCAGCAGTGATTGGGAGGGCGGCTACACCTTC.

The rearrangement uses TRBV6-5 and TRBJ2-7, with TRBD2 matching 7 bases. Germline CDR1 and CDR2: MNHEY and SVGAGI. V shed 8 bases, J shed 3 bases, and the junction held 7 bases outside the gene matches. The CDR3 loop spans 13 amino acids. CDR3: CASERDRLYEQYF. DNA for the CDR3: TGTGCCAGCGAGCGGGACCGACTCTACGAGCAGTACTTC.

CDR3 residues: CASSPGTATMSDTQYF. Here the CDR3 DNA reads TGTGCCAGCTCACCGGGGACAGCTACTATGTCAGATACGCAGTATTTT. V is TRBV18 and J is TRBJ2-3, with TRBD1 identical over 7 bases. CDR3 length: 16 residues. The V segment lost 3 bases and the J segment 4 bases; nucleotides outside the gene matches: 10. The V gene's germline CDR1 is KGHSH and CDR2 LQKENI.

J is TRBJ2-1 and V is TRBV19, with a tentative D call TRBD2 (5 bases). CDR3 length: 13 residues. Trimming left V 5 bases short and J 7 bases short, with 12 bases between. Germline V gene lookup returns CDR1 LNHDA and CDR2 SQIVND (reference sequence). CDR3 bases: TGTGCCAGTAGTGCTAGCACAGTGAATGAGCAGTTCTTC. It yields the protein CASSASTVNEQFF. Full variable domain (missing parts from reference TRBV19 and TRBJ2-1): DGGITQSPKYLFRKEGQNVTLSCEQNLNHDAMYWYRQDPGQGLRLIYYSQIVNDFQKGDIAEGYSVSREKKESFPLTVTSAQKNPTAFYLCASSASTVNEQFFGPGTRLTVL.

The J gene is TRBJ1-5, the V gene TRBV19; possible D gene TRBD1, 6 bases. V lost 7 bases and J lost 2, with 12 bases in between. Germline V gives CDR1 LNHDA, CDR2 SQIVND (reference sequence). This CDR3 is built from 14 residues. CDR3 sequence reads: CASTGGLGNQPQHF. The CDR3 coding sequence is TGTGCCAGTACGGGGGGGCTAGGCAATCAGCCCCAGCATTTT.

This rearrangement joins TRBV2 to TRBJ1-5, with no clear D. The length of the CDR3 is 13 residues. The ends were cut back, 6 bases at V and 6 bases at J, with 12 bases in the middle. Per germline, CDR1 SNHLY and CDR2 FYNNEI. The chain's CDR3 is CASRDLRSQPQHF. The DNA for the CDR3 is TGTGCCAGCAGGGATTTACGGAGTCAGCCCCAGCATTTT.

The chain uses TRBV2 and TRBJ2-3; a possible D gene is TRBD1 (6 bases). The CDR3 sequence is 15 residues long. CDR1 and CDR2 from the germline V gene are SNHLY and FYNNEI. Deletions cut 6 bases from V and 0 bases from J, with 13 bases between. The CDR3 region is CASSAQGFSTDTQYF. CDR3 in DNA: TGTGCCAGCAGCGCACAGGGATTTAGCACAGATACGCAGTATTTT.

The chain's CDR3 is CASSRGGELEQFF. As DNA, the CDR3 is TGCGCCAGCAGCCGTGGCGGGGAATTAGAGCAGTTCTTC. The V call is TRBV10-1, the J call TRBJ2-1; tentative D call: TRBD2 (6 bases). CDR1 WNHNN and CDR2 SYGVQD come from the germline V gene (reference sequence). V was clipped by 6 bases and J by 10 bases, with 16 bases between them. The CDR3 contains 13 residues.

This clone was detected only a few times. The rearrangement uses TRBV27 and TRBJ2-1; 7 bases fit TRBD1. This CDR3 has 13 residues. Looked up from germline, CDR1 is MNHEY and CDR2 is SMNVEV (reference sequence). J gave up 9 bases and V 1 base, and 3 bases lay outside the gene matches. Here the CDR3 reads CASSLYAGGEQFF. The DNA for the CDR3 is TGTGCCAGCAGTTTATATGCAGGGGGTGAGCAGTTCTTC.

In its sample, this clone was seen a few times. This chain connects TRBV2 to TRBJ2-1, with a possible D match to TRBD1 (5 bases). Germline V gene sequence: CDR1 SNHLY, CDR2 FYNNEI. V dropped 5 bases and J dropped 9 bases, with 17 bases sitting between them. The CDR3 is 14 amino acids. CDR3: CASSPIKQDGEQFF. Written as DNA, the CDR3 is TGTGCCAGCAGTCCAATAAAACAGGACGGTGAGCAGTTCTTC.

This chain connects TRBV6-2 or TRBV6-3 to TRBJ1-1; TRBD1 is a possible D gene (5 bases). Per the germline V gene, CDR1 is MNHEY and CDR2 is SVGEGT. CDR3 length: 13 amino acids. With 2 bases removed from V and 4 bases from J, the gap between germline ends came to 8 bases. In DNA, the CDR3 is TGTGCCAGCAGTTACGGGAGGGGCACTGAAGCTTTCTTT. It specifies CASSYGRGTEAFF.

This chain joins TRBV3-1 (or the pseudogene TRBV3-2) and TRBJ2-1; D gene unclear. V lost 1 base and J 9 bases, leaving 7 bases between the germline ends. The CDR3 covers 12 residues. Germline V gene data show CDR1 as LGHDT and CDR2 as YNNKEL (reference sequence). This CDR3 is CASSQASIEQFF. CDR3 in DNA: TGTGCCAGCAGCCAAGCCTCTATTGAGCAGTTCTTC.

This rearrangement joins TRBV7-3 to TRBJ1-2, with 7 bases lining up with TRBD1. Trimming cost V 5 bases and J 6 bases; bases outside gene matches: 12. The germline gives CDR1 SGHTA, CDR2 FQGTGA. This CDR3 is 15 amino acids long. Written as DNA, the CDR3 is TGTGCCAGCAGCCCAGACAGGGACTCTGGGGATGGCTACACCTTC. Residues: CASSPDRDSGDGYTF.